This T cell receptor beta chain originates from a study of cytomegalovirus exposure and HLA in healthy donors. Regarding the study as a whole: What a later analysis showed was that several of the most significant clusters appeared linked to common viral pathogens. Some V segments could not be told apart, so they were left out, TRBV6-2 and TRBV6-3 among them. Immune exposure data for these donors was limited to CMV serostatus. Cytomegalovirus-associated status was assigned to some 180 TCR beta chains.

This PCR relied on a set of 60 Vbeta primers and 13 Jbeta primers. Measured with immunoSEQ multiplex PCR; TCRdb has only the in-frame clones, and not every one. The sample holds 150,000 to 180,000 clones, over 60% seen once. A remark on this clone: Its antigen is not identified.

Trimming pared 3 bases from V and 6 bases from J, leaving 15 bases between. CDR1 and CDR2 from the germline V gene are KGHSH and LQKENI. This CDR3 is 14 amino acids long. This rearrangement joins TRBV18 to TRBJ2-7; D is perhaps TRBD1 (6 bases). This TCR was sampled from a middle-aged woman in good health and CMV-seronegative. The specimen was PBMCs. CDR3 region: CASSPRDGGGEQYF. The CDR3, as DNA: TGTGCCAGCTCACCCCGGGATGGGGGCGGCGAGCAGTACTTC.